Each of the 19 T cell receptor beta chains below was sequenced from the same sample in a study of Ad26.COV2.S vaccination and SARS-CoV-2 variants. The treatment denotes: some 19 received Ad26.COV2.S at low or high dose, single or two shots; roughly five received placebo; per-sample allocation not given. It was on day 63 after the first vaccine or placebo injection that samples were taken. Profiled with immunoSEQ multiplex PCR; TCRdb holds only in-frame clones, not every one. The sample holds roughly 420,000 clones, more than 75% seen once. Material: peripheral blood, obtained in a trial of Ad26.COV2.S vaccine versus placebo. The origin of the receptors is a person aged 18 to 59 who received the Ad26.COV2.S COVID-19 vaccine or a placebo.

V usage is TRBV9 and J usage is TRBJ1-2, with a tentative D call TRBD1 (5 bases). The germline CDR1 and CDR2 sequences are SGDLS and YYNGEE. The CDR3 length is 15 residues. With 4 bases removed from V and 3 bases from J, the gap between germline ends came to 16 bases. CDR3 amino acids: CASSFSETGDYGYTF. The CDR3 DNA reads as TGTGCCAGCAGCTTTTCTGAGACGGGGGACTATGGCTACACCTTC.

The gene calls are TRBV27 and TRBJ2-5; 11 bases fit TRBD2. The length of the CDR3 is 15 residues. The V gene end was trimmed by 4 bases and the J gene end by 4 bases; junction bases not matched to a gene: 5. Per germline, CDR1 MNHEY and CDR2 SMNVEV (reference sequence). CDR3 sequence: CASSYSGGGGETQYF. In nucleotides, the CDR3 is TGTGCCAGCAGTTATAGCGGGGGGGGTGGAGAGACCCAGTACTTC.

The rearrangement links TRBV19 to TRBJ1-4, with 7 bases fitting TRBD1. The V gene's germline CDR1 is LNHDA and CDR2 SQIVND (reference sequence). The junction had 13 bases not matched to a gene; V was cut back by 7 bases and J by 8 bases. CDR3 length: 15 residues. DNA for the CDR3: TGTGCCAGTAAAGACCTACACCGGGGACAGGAAAAACTGTTTTTT. Protein product: CASKDLHRGQEKLFF.

The rearrangement uses TRBV4-1 and TRBJ2-5; D not certain. The CDR3 covers 14 residues. Between the trimmed V and J ends, which lost 0 bases and 7 bases, there was a span of 12 bases. In germline, CDR1 is MGHRA, CDR2 YSYEKL. Here the CDR3 DNA reads TGCGCCAGCAGCCAAGATCGGAAAGGCCCGACCCAGTACTTC. Translation: CASSQDRKGPTQYF.

V gene TRBV7-2 combines with J gene TRBJ2-5; 9 bases are shared with TRBD2. The trim removed 1 base at V and 5 bases at J, leaving 8 bases unmatched. The CDR3 runs 16 residues. Germline assignment: CDR1 SGHTA and CDR2 FQGNSA. The CDR3 spells CASSLVRLAGRETQYF. For the CDR3, the DNA is TGTGCCAGCAGCTTAGTGCGGCTAGCGGGGCGGGAGACCCAGTACTTC.

The rearrangement links TRBV7-9 to TRBJ1-1; tentative D call: TRBD1 (6 bases). Trimming removed 0 bases at V and 3 bases at J, with 8 bases between. The germline V gene encodes CDR1 SEHNR and CDR2 FQNEAQ (reference sequence). The CDR3 has 14 amino acids. CDR3 coding DNA: TGTGCCAGCAGCTTAGCGGGGGCGGACACTGAAGCTTTCTTT. This encodes CASSLAGADTEAFF.

V and J are TRBV27 and TRBJ2-7, with a possible D match to TRBD1 (5 bases). The germline V gene has CDR1 MNHEY and CDR2 SMNVEV (reference sequence). Trimming removed 8 bases at V and 0 bases at J, with 14 bases between. The CDR3 is 14 amino acids. This CDR3 reads CASSSQDNSYEQYF. CDR3 DNA: TGTGCCAGCTCATCCCAGGACAACTCCTACGAGCAGTACTTC.

This clone came up once. The chain is built from TRBV28 and TRBJ1-2; TRBD1 might be the D (5 bases). The CDR3 runs to 20 residues. Trimming removed 6 bases at V and 5 bases at J, with 34 bases between. CDR1 and CDR2 (germline): MDHEN, SYDVKM. The CDR3 is CASRGGGSRSGTLGGYGYTF. The CDR3, as DNA: TGTGCCAGCAGGGGCGGGGGAAGTCGGAGTGGGACCCTCGGTGGATATGGCTACACCTTC.

This clone was seen more than once but under ten times. Within the sample, other DNA sequences also encode this same CDR3. V gene TRBV7-9 combines with J gene TRBJ1-2, with TRBD1 as a possible D gene (6 bases). This CDR3 has 13 amino acids. V was shortened by 1 base and J by 3 bases, with 6 bases between the two germline ends. From germline, CDR1 is SEHNR and CDR2 FQNEAQ (reference sequence). The CDR3 nucleotides read TGTGCCAGCAGCTTAGGGACAGACTATGGCTACACCTTC. Translated, it gives CASSLGTDYGYTF.

The rearrangement joins TRBV10-3 to TRBJ1-1, with 8 bases fitting TRBD1. In germline, CDR1 is ENHRY, CDR2 SYGVKD. V was pared by 10 bases and J by 0 bases, with 10 bases of the junction left unmatched. CDR3 length: 15 residues. This CDR3 is CATSSTGALNTEAFF. As DNA, the CDR3 is TGTGCCACCTCTTCGACAGGGGCCCTGAACACTGAAGCTTTCTTT.

This chain connects TRBV6-4 to TRBJ2-2; TRBD1 agrees at 8 bases. The germline gives CDR1 MRHNA, CDR2 SNTAGT. V lost 4 bases to trimming and J lost 1 base; unmatched junction nucleotides: 5. This CDR3 spans 16 amino acids. CDR3 protein: CASSVYGQGNTGELFF. The DNA of the CDR3 is TGTGCCAGCAGTGTCTACGGACAGGGGAACACCGGGGAGCTGTTTTTT.

CDR3 sequence reads: CASSLYNQPQHF. The CDR3 coding sequence is TGTGCCAGCAGCTTATATAATCAGCCCCAGCATTTT. The chain uses TRBV7-2 and TRBJ1-5; D is uncertain. This CDR3 is built from 12 residues. The V gene lost 2 bases and the J gene lost 4 bases, with 3 bases spanning the gap. CDR1 and CDR2 (germline): SGHTA, FQGNSA.

V and J are TRBV12-3 or TRBV12-4 and TRBJ1-2; D may be TRBD1 (5 bases). With 5 bases removed from V and 4 bases from J, the gap between germline ends came to 11 bases. This CDR3 contains 13 residues. In DNA, the CDR3 is TGTGCCAGCAGTGACAGTCCGGGCTATGGCTACACCTTC. Amino acid sequence: CASSDSPGYGYTF.

The chain recombines TRBV28 with TRBJ2-3, with 7 bases identical to TRBD1. Germline V CDR1 and CDR2: MDHEN, SYDVKM. The CDR3 contains 14 residues. The V segment lost 6 bases and the J segment 0 bases; nucleotides outside the gene matches: 3. The CDR3 region has the DNA TGTGCCAGCAGAAAGGGACAGAGCACAGATACGCAGTATTTT. The encoded protein is CASRKGQSTDTQYF.

The chain links TRBV30 to TRBJ2-7; a weak D match, TRBD2 (5 bases). The CDR3 totals 15 residues. Looked up from germline, CDR1 is GTSNPN and CDR2 is SVGIG (reference sequence). V was pared by 1 base and J by 0 bases, with 13 bases between. CDR3 in DNA: TGTGCCTGGAGTGGGACCGGACTTAACTCCTACGAGCAGTACTTC. Translating gives CAWSGTGLNSYEQYF.

The chain recombines TRBV6-6 with TRBJ2-7, with D possibly being TRBD1 (6 bases). Trimming took off 2 bases at V and 3 bases at J, with 14 bases between the two ends. CDR1 MNHNY and CDR2 SVGAGI come from the germline V gene (reference sequence). CDR3 size: 15 residues. The DNA of the CDR3 is TGTGCCAGCAGTTACCACAGGGATTTGGGCTACGAGCAGTACTTC. It codes for CASSYHRDLGYEQYF.

On this clone: It is unclear where the CDR3 begins or ends on the DNA, so no DNA is shown, and the CDR3 is as TCRdb lists it. J is TRBJ2-5 and V is TRBV20-1; the table assigns TRBD2, which was not confirmed against the DNA. Per the germline V gene, CDR1 is DFQATT and CDR2 is SNEGSKA (reference sequence). The length of the CDR3 is 10 amino acids, counting both ends. The CDR3 reads CSASWGLGNF.

This chain joins TRBV19 and TRBJ1-4; 8 bases agree with TRBD1. This CDR3 is built from 14 residues. Per germline, CDR1 LNHDA and CDR2 SQIVND (reference sequence). The trim removed 8 bases at V and 8 bases at J, leaving 10 bases unmatched. The CDR3 DNA follows: TGTGCCAGTGCGGGGACAGGAATGAGAGAAAAACTGTTTTTT. It codes for CASAGTGMREKLFF.

The V call is TRBV9, the J call TRBJ2-3; D not resolved. The germline V gene encodes CDR1 SGDLS and CDR2 YYNGEE. V was trimmed by 1 base and J by 6 bases, leaving 12 bases between them. The CDR3 has 14 amino acids. CDR3 in DNA: TGTGCCAGCAGCGTAACCCTCCGGCAGGATACGCAGTATTTT. Translated, it gives CASSVTLRQDTQYF.